These 5 T cell receptor beta chains were sequenced from one sample in a study of T-cell memory formation after mild COVID-19. TCRdb itself ran the 5' RACE reads through MiXCR, one entry per CDR3 protein. The table includes fewer than 350,000 distinct CDR3 sequences, around a sixth detected once. The sequenced sample consisted of PBMCs or a T cell subset sorted from them (not recorded which). These receptors all stem from a young man who had mild COVID-19 (a few samples of this study predate the infection). Cell type and time point are not known.

Turning to this clonotype: Just one base apart from a much larger clone, this may be a read error. The J gene is TRBJ2-2, the V gene TRBV7-2, with D unclear. V lost 2 bases and J lost 8, with 9 bases in between. The V gene's germline CDR1 is SGHTA and CDR2 FQGNSA. The CDR3 extends over 13 amino acids. The CDR3 nucleotides are TGTGCCAGCAGCTTAATCCCTTTAGGGGAGCTGTTTTTT. It encodes CASSLIPLGELFF.

The chain has TRBV6-5 and TRBJ1-2; a possible D gene is TRBD1 (6 bases). V lost 4 bases to trimming and J lost 13 bases, with 16 bases between them. Germline values: CDR1 MNHEY, CDR2 SVGAGI. The CDR3 runs 12 residues. This CDR3 reads CASSSPRGLGTF. In nucleotides, the CDR3 is TGTGCCAGCAGTTCACCCCGGGGGCTCGGCACCTTC.

The chain carries TRBV5-4 and TRBJ2-5; no clear D gene. Trimming took off 4 bases at V and 2 bases at J, with 12 bases between the two ends. The germline V gene has CDR1 SGHNT and CDR2 YYREEE (reference sequence). The CDR3 totals 14 residues. The CDR3 protein is CASSLDPTQETQYF. CDR3 coding DNA: TGTGCCAGCAGCCTGGACCCTACACAAGAGACCCAGTACTTC.

This clonotype appeared a few times. This chain connects TRBV6-2 or TRBV6-3 to TRBJ2-2; no clear D. The germline V gene encodes CDR1 MNHEY and CDR2 SVGEGT. With 6 bases removed from V and 0 bases from J, the gap between germline ends came to 11 bases. This CDR3 contains 15 residues. This CDR3 is CASSPRRPNTGELFF. The CDR3 DNA reads as TGTGCCAGCAGCCCCCGACGGCCGAACACCGGGGAGCTGTTTTTT.

The table lists this clonotype with a few counts. The chain links TRBV6-1 to TRBJ2-5, with TRBD1 matching over 8 bases. The V segment lost 8 bases and the J segment 0 bases; nucleotides outside the gene matches: 2. Germline V gene data show CDR1 as MNHNS and CDR2 as SASEGT. This CDR3 spans 13 amino acids. CDR3: CASWTGNQETQYF. CDR3 bases: TGTGCCAGCTGGACAGGGAACCAAGAGACCCAGTACTTC.